Below, one TCR beta chain is given with its context. This entry comes from a study of technical replicates of blood from a few donors. Data came from immunoSEQ multiplex PCR; TCRdb stores just in-frame clones and leaves some out. The sample yields about 62,000 clones, more than 70% seen once. Trimming at V came to 8 bases and at J to 9 bases, leaving 7 bases not matched to a gene. The germline CDR1 and CDR2 sequences are PRHDT and FYEKMQ (reference sequence). The CDR3 covers 13 residues. Sequenced input: PBMCs. This rearrangement joins TRBV13 to TRBJ1-6; TRBD1 agrees at 7 bases. The sequence derives from a human donor in good health. Some clones in this sample may be carry-over from other donors' samples. CDR3 coding DNA: TGTGCCAGCCGACAGGGCCGAGGTTCACCCCTCCACTTT. Translating it yields CASRQGRGSPLHF.